The 4 T cell receptor beta chains below all came from one sample that was sequenced in a study of T cell changes during pregnancy in multiple sclerosis. This table comes from immunoSEQ multiplex PCR, and its TCRdb copy is limited to in-frame clones, with some not included. Of tens of thousands of clones listed, 75% to 95% are singletons. The specimen was CD8+ T cells from peripheral blood mononuclear cells, collected in the second trimester of pregnancy. The receptors shown here come from a female donor with multiple sclerosis, enrolled in a pregnancy study.

The chain uses TRBV7-9 and TRBJ1-2; 7 bases line up with TRBD1. The V gene's germline CDR1 is SEHNR and CDR2 FQNEAQ (reference sequence). This CDR3 has 14 residues. The J segment lost 8 bases and the V segment lost 5 bases, leaving 11 bases of the junction unmatched. The CDR3 here is CASSPGTARRGYTF. The CDR3 DNA reads as TGTGCCAGCAGCCCCGGGACAGCTCGCAGGGGCTACACCTTC. Full variable domain (missing parts from reference TRBV7-9 and TRBJ1-2): DTGVSQNPRHKITKRGQNVTFRCDPISEHNRLYWYRQTLGQGPEFLTYFQNEAQLEKSRLLSDRFSAERPKGSFSTLEIQRTEQGDSAMYLCASSPGTARRGYTFGSGTRLTVV.

V and J are TRBV4-2 and TRBJ2-7; TRBD1 matches 9 bases. The CDR3 totals 16 residues. The germline CDR1 and CDR2 sequences are LGHNA and YNFKEQ. V lost 3 bases, J lost 2 bases, and 8 bases stayed unmatched. CDR3: CASSQEGQGNPYEQYF. The CDR3, as DNA: TGTGCCAGCAGCCAGGAGGGACAGGGCAACCCCTACGAGCAGTACTTC.

This clone was picked up one time. The chain carries TRBV27 and TRBJ1-1; D is unresolved. Germline CDR1 MNHEY, CDR2 SMNVEV (reference sequence). Deletions cut 7 bases from V and 0 bases from J, with 12 bases between. The CDR3 spans 14 residues. The CDR3 DNA reads TGTGCCAGCAAAATCGGAGGCTTGAACACTGAAGCTTTCTTT. This sequence encodes CASKIGGLNTEAFF.

This clone was seen a single time. V gene TRBV7-9 combines with J gene TRBJ2-3; 7 bases align to TRBD1. The CDR3 spans 17 residues. Germline V gene lookup returns CDR1 SEHNR and CDR2 FQNEAQ (reference sequence). J was trimmed by 2 bases and V by 1 base; bases with no gene match: 9. This chain's CDR3 is CASSLGVGDSNTDTQYF. The CDR3 region has the DNA TGTGCCAGCAGCTTAGGGGTAGGGGACAGTAACACAGATACGCAGTATTTT.